This TCR beta chain was recorded in a study of tumor-infiltrating lymphocytes in primary liver carcinoma. Study overall: Those sampled were patients whose primary liver carcinoma was treated by surgical resection.

Regarding the study as a whole: Reduced overlap was seen in tumor-adjacent and tumor-blood pairs versus tumor region pairs.

Unsorted whole blood yielded the blood RNA, and germline DNA was also extracted. Chronic HBV infection was present in the patients, who were treatment-naive. Prior to the surgical procedure, roughly 4.2 milliliters of peripheral blood were collected. Turning to this clonotype: Antigen specificity is unknown.

The CDR3 loop spans 15 amino acids. V lost 5 bases and J 3 bases, leaving 16 bases between the germline ends. Germline V gene sequence: CDR1 LGHNA, CDR2 YSLEER. The authors made TCR beta cDNA from roughly 480 ng total RNA with a constant-region primer. Three nested multiplex PCR rounds, a slightly modified ARM-PCR method, built the TCR beta libraries. Use of TRBV1-TRBV30 forward primers with a C-beta reverse primer characterized the first two PCR rounds, which lasted ten to eleven cycles each. TCRdb processed the multiplex PCR reads anew with MiXCR; each CDR3 protein has one entry. Of about 320,000 distinct CDR3 sequences detected, 65% appear once; the ten largest clones hold roughly 9%.

The sequenced sample was peripheral blood. This chain joins TRBV4-3 and TRBJ2-5; D is possibly TRBD2 (5 bases). This clonotype originated in a man aged 35 to 55 with primary liver carcinoma and hepatitis B virus infection. The CDR3 nucleotides are TGCGCCAGCAGCGAATATCCAGCGGAGGAAGAGACCCAGTACTTC. This sequence encodes CASSEYPAEEETQYF.